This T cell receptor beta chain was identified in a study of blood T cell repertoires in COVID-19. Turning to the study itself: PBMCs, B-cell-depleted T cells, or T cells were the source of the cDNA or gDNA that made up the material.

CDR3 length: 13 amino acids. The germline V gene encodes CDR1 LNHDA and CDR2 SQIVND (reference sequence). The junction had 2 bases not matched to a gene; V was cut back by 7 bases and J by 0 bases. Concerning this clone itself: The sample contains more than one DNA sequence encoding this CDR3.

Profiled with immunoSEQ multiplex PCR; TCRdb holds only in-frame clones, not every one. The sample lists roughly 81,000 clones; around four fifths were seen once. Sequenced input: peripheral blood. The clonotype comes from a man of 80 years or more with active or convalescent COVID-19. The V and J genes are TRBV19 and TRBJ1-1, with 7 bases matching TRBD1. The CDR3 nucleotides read TGTGCCAGTACCGACAGGGTGAACACTGAAGCTTTCTTT. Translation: CASTDRVNTEAFF.